This TCR beta chain was found in a study of OX40 agonist ivuxolimab in advanced cancers. Study details: Patients took ivuxolimab, an agonistic anti-OX40 (CD134) antibody.

CDR1 and CDR2 from the germline V gene are SGHDN and FVKESK. The ends were cut back, 1 base at V and 8 bases at J, with 14 bases in the middle. This CDR3 comprises 15 residues. Clones were read by immunoSEQ multiplex PCR, and TCRdb kept only the in-frame ones, dropping some. The sample lists some 75,000 clones, 70% to 90% occurring once. The V and J genes are TRBV14 and TRBJ1-4, with TRBD1 as a possible D gene (5 bases). The source of this sequence is an adult with an advanced solid tumor such as melanoma, head and neck, liver or kidney cancer. The material sequenced was CD4+ or CD8+ T cells sorted from blood, taken in a trial of the OX40 agonist ivuxolimab. CDR3 region: CASSQGGQWDEKLFF. CDR3 bases: TGTGCCAGCAGCCAAGGCGGGCAATGGGACGAAAAACTGTTTTTT. Drawing the rest from reference TRBV14 and TRBJ1-4, the complete variable domain is EAGVTQFPSHSVIEKGQTVTLRCDPISGHDNLYWYRRVMGKEIKFLLHFVKESKQDESGMPNNRFLAERTGGTYSTLKVQPAELEDSGVYFCASSQGGQWDEKLFFGSGTQLSVL.